This T cell receptor beta chain derives from a study of cytomegalovirus exposure and HLA in healthy donors. Study-level findings and limits: The study recorded fewer than 200 TCR beta chains that were cytomegalovirus-associated. According to a later analysis, TCR clusters from the first cohort tended to co-occur in the roughly 110 validation repertoires.

Only in-frame clones appear in the TCRdb table, and some are missing; sequencing was by immunoSEQ multiplex PCR. Among roughly 150,000 clones listed, approximately 80% were seen once. As concerns this clone: Its antigen is currently unknown.

In germline, CDR1 is SGHVS, CDR2 FQNEAQ. The CDR3 spans 14 residues. V lost 3 bases, J lost 4 bases, and 13 bases lay in between. The source of this sequence is a man aged 30 to 39 in good health and CMV-seropositive. This sequence joins TRBV7-8 and TRBJ2-7, with D possibly TRBD2 on 5 matching bases. Sequenced: PBMCs. The CDR3 bases are TGTGCCAGCAGCTTTTCGGGGTTCGGATACGAGCAGTACTTC. As protein: CASSFSGFGYEQYF. Based on the CDR3 plus reference TRBV7-8 and TRBJ2-7, the full variable domain is GAGVSQSPRYKVAKRGQDVALRCDPISGHVSLFWYQQALGQGPEFLTYFQNEAQLDKSGLPSDRFFAERPEGSVSTLKIQRTQQEDSAVYLCASSFSGFGYEQYFGPGTRLTVT.